These T cell receptor beta chains were read from a single sample in a study of type 1 regulatory T cells. One entry per CDR3 protein results from TCRdb running MiXCR on the reads. This repertoire shows some 100,000 distinct CDR3 sequences, roughly a third found once; its top ten account for around 2.3%. Sequenced: CD4+ T cells, either the whole sample or a sorted fraction (not recorded which). All receptors come from a human donor in good health. Both conserved end residues are part of each CDR3. Fields, in order: clone size, D gene, V gene, J gene, CDR3 DNA, CDR3 protein. The D gene is left open where the match is weak. Clone size is given for some rows only: seen once, a few or many times, or a class if the clone is expanded.

-	-	TRBV29-1	TRBJ1-1	TGCAGCGTTTGGGGGATGAACACTGAAGCTTTCTTT	CSVWGMNTEAFF
-	TRBD1	TRBV9	TRBJ2-3	TGTGCCAGCAGCGCGGGGACAGTTGCAACAGATACGCAGTATTTT	CASSAGTVATDTQYF
-	-	TRBV5-1	TRBJ2-5	TGCGCCAGCAGCCCGGGCAGGGTAGGGACCCAAGAGACCCAGTACTTC	CASSPGRVGTQETQYF
few	-	TRBV19	TRBJ2-7	TGTGCCAGTAGTCGCCGGGACAATCCAGAACCCTACGAGCAGTACTTC	CASSRRDNPEPYEQYF
-	-	TRBV30	TRBJ1-2	TGTGCCTGGAGGCCGCCCGGGAACTATGGCTACACCTTC	CAWRPPGNYGYTF
-	TRBD1	TRBV6-1	TRBJ1-5	TGTGCCAGCAGATCTGAGGACAGGGCAGGTCAGCCCCAGCATTTT	CASRSEDRAGQPQHF
once	TRBD2	TRBV5-1	TRBJ2-7	TGCGCCAGCAGCTTGGAACTAGCGGGAGGATACGAGCAGTACTTC	CASSLELAGGYEQYF
few	-	TRBV6-2/TRBV6-3	TRBJ1-5	TGTGCCACGCTGGACAGAATCGATAGCAATCAGCCCCAGCATTTT	CATLDRIDSNQPQHF
-	-	TRBV7-2	TRBJ2-1	TGTGCCAGCAGCTTCGACGGTGGTGACTCCTTGCAGTTCTTC	CASSFDGGDSLQFF
-	TRBD1	TRBV5-1	TRBJ2-2	TGCGCCAGCAGCCCGACAGGGGTGAACACCGGGGAGCTGTTTTTT	CASSPTGVNTGELFF
-	TRBD1	TRBV20-1	TRBJ1-6	TGCAGTGCTAGAAGACAGGGAAGCTCCTATAATTCACCCCTCCACTTT	CSARRQGSSYNSPLHF
-	-	TRBV7-2	TRBJ2-1	TGTGCCAGCAGCTTGGCCTCAGCAGAGCAGTTCTTC	CASSLASAEQFF
few	-	TRBV7-2	TRBJ2-2	TGTGCCAGCAGCCCCTATAACACCGGGGAGCTGTTTTTT	CASSPYNTGELFF
-	-	TRBV20-1	TRBJ1-2	TGCAGTGCTAGAGTTATAGGGGGCTACACCTTC	CSARVIGGYTF
-	-	TRBV5-4	TRBJ2-6	TGTGCCAGCACGGGTCGGCTTAGCGGTTTAAGCTCTGGGGCCAACGTCCTGACTTTC	CASTGRLSGLSSGANVLTF
few	-	TRBV28	TRBJ1-1	TGTGCCAGCAGTTCTATGAACACTGAAGCTTTCTTT	CASSSMNTEAFF
-	-	TRBV7-2	TRBJ2-7	TGTGCCAGCAGCTTAGGGGGGGCTAGCGGATCACCCTACGAGCAGTACTTC	CASSLGGASGSPYEQYF
-	TRBD1	TRBV7-9	TRBJ2-2	TGTGCCAGCAGCCTCGACAGGGGCTGGACCGGGGAGCTGTTTTTT	CASSLDRGWTGELFF
medium-sized	-	TRBV19	TRBJ2-7	TGTGCCAGTAGTATGGTCAGGGACTACGAGCAGTACTTC	CASSMVRDYEQYF
few	-	TRBV2	TRBJ2-2	TGTGCCAGCAGTGAACACGGCTTCGACACCGGGGAGCTGTTTTTT	CASSEHGFDTGELFF
-	TRBD1	TRBV13	TRBJ1-5	TGTGCCAGCAGCTTTAGGAGGGGGCCCGAGGGGGCCCAGCATTTT	CASSFRRGPEGAQHF
-	-	TRBV29-1	TRBJ2-5	TGCAGCGTTGGAGAGGGGGGCGCAGAGGCCCAGTACTTC	CSVGEGGAEAQYF
few	TRBD2	TRBV12-3/TRBV12-4	TRBJ2-3	TGTGCCAGCACCAGCGGGACTAGCACAGATACGCAGTATTTT	CASTSGTSTDTQYF
-	-	TRBV19	TRBJ1-3	TGTGCCAGTAGTATCGACACGCGTGGAAACACCATATATTTT	CASSIDTRGNTIYF
-	-	TRBV5-1	TRBJ2-2	TGCGCCAGCAGCTTGGTCTCCCGGGGGAAAGAGAACACCGGGGAGCTGTTTTTT	CASSLVSRGKENTGELFF
-	-	TRBV7-2	TRBJ2-3	TGTGCCAGCAGCTTCGACTCCGGCGGGACAGATACGCAGTATTTT	CASSFDSGGTDTQYF
-	-	TRBV7-2	TRBJ2-1	TGTGCCAGCAGCTCGGGGCAGAGCTCCTACAATGAGCAGTTCTTC	CASSSGQSSYNEQFF
-	TRBD1	TRBV7-9	TRBJ1-4	TGTGCCAGCAGCATCGGACAGGGAACTAATGAAAAACTGTTTTTT	CASSIGQGTNEKLFF
-	TRBD1	TRBV3-1	TRBJ2-5	TGTGCCAGCAGCCAGGGACAGGGAGCGGAGACCCAGTACTTC	CASSQGQGAETQYF
-	-	TRBV25-1	TRBJ1-2	TGTGCCAGCAGTGACACACGATCGGACTATGGCTACACCTTC	CASSDTRSDYGYTF
few	-	TRBV18	TRBJ2-7	TGTGCCAGCTCACCGAAGCACGGCGAAACAATCGAGCAGTACTTC	CASSPKHGETIEQYF
-	-	TRBV7-9	TRBJ2-1	TGTGCCAGCAGCTTAGTAGATTGGCTAGGGAACAATGAGCAGTTCTTC	CASSLVDWLGNNEQFF
-	TRBD2	TRBV7-2	TRBJ2-5	TGTGCCAGCAGCTTAGAAGCGGGAATCCTCCAAGAGACCCAGTACTTC	CASSLEAGILQETQYF
-	TRBD2	TRBV10-3	TRBJ2-3	TGTGCCATCAAGACTGGCGGCAGCGGGGCAGATACGCAGTATTTT	CAIKTGGSGADTQYF
-	TRBD1	TRBV27	TRBJ1-2	TGTGCCAGCAGCCCCCGGACAGGACTATATGGCTACACCTTC	CASSPRTGLYGYTF
few	TRBD2	TRBV11-2	TRBJ2-3	TGTGCCAGCATCCGAGGAAGCGGGAGGGTTCCCCCTAGCACAGATACGCAGTATTTT	CASIRGSGRVPPSTDTQYF
few	-	TRBV20-1	TRBJ2-4	TGCAGTGCTAGATCGGGACCAGCCTCTAGCATTCAGTACTTC	CSARSGPASSIQYF
-	TRBD1	TRBV7-9	TRBJ1-5	TGTGCCAGCAGCTTAGTTGGACAGGGGGCTCCCGGGCAGCCCCAGCATTTT	CASSLVGQGAPGQPQHF
-	-	TRBV3-1	TRBJ1-4	TGTGCCAGCAGCCAAGTGGGGGGCTCTAATGAAAAACTGTTTTTT	CASSQVGGSNEKLFF